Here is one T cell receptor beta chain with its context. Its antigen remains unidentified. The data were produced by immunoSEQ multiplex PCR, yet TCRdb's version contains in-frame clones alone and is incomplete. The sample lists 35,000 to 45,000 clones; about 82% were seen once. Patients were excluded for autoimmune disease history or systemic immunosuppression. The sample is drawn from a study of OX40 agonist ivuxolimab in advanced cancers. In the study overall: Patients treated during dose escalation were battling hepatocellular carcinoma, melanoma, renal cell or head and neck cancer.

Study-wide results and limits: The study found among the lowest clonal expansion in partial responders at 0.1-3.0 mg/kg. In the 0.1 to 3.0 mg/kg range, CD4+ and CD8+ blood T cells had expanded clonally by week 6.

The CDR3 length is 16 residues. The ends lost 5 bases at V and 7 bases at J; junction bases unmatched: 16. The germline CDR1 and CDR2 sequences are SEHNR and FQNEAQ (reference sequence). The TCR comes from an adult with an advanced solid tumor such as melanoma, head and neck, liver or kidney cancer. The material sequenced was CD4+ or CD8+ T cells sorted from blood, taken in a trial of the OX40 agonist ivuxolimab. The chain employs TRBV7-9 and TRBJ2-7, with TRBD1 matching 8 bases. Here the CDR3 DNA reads TGTGCCAGCAGCCGAATCACAGGGGGTGTGTTAGGGGAGCAGTACTTC. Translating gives CASSRITGGVLGEQYF.